This TCR beta chain came from a study of post-analysis software for immune sequencing data. Study results and caveats: Roughly 5 TRBV segments were significantly more frequent in patients than in controls. TRBV5-6, TRBV5-1 and TRBV20-1 were among these segments. The study found significantly lower normalized Chao1 diversity in multiple sclerosis patients than in controls.

Each TCR beta cDNA library carried unique molecular identifiers. TCRdb used MiXCR to reprocess the PCR reads, holding one entry per CDR3 protein. Of approximately 690,000 distinct CDR3 sequences in the sample, 55% to 60% are singletons; the top ten hold roughly 10%. Deletions cut 1 base from V and 4 bases from J, with 22 bases between. Germline V gives CDR1 ENHRY, CDR2 SYGVKD. The CDR3 runs 18 residues. On this clonotype: Its matching antigen is unknown.

The receptor was isolated from a girl under 10 years old with multiple sclerosis. The chain uses TRBV10-3 and TRBJ1-1; D is unresolved. The sequencing sample was made of blood. The CDR3 DNA reads TGTGCCATCAGTGAGTTCCTGACGCAGGAGGGATCAACCACTGAAGCTTTCTTT. Its protein is CAISEFLTQEGSTTEAFF.